The T cell receptor beta chain under discussion was sequenced for a study of cytomegalovirus exposure and HLA in healthy donors. Regarding the study as a whole: The study listed roughly 160 cytomegalovirus-associated TCR beta chains. HLA restriction was apparent for most CMV-associated TCR beta chains in a later analysis. 15,000 to 20,000 TCR beta sequences were associated with HLA alleles at 0.05 false discovery rate in a later analysis.

The PCR contained 60 Vbeta and 13 Jbeta primers. Here immunoSEQ multiplex PCR was the method, and the copy in TCRdb shows in-frame clones only, minus some. The sample has some 120,000 clones, roughly 78% seen once. With respect to this clone: Its antigen is unknown.

Germline V gene lookup returns CDR1 MRHNA and CDR2 SNTAGT. V was cut by 6 bases and J by 4 bases, with 11 bases left in between. The CDR3 contains 13 residues. The sample comprised PBMCs. This rearrangement joins TRBV6-4 to TRBJ2-3; D remains ambiguous. The TCR comes from a male donor in good health and CMV-seronegative. The CDR3 spells CASSLDAADTQYF. Here the CDR3 DNA reads TGTGCCAGCAGCTTGGATGCGGCAGATACGCAGTATTTT.